The 16 T cell receptor beta chains below all came from one sample that was sequenced in a study of response to subunit inactivated influenza vaccine. TCRdb re-called the RT-PCR reads through MiXCR, storing one row per CDR3 protein. The sample carries hundreds of thousands of distinct CDR3 sequences, around 15% recorded once. The input for sequencing was PBMCs from blood, taken 14 to 15 days before vaccination. The receptors shown here come from a man in his forties or fifties who received an inactivated influenza vaccine.

At least ten counts were recorded for this clonotype. The rearrangement uses TRBV6-5 and TRBJ1-2; unclear D gene. The ends were cut back, 2 bases at V and 4 bases at J, with 8 bases in the middle. The germline V gene has CDR1 MNHEY and CDR2 SVGAGI. The CDR3 length is 13 residues. CDR3 sequence reads: CASSYRVGYGYTF. In DNA form, the CDR3 reads TGTGCCAGCAGTTACAGGGTTGGCTATGGCTACACCTTC.

The chain employs TRBV28 and TRBJ2-3; TRBD2 agrees at 12 bases. The CDR3 is 16 residues long. Looked up from germline, CDR1 is MDHEN and CDR2 is SYDVKM. V was clipped by 2 bases and J by 2 bases; unmatched bases: 2. DNA for the CDR3: TGTGCCAGCAGTTTAACTAGCGGGGGGCTCACAGATACGCAGTATTTT. Its translation: CASSLTSGGLTDTQYF.

This clonotype was seen many times. This chain connects TRBV7-9 to TRBJ2-3; 8 bases align to TRBD2. The CDR3 contains 15 residues. V dropped 1 base and J dropped 1; count of bases not matched to a gene: 1. Per germline, CDR1 SEHNR and CDR2 FQNEAQ (reference sequence). Here the CDR3 reads CASSLVLAGTDTQYF. Written as DNA, the CDR3 is TGTGCCAGCAGCTTAGTACTAGCGGGCACAGATACGCAGTATTTT.

The genes are TRBV10-3 and TRBJ2-1, with a possible D match to TRBD2 (5 bases). Germline-derived CDR1 and CDR2 are ENHRY and SYGVKD. This CDR3 contains 14 residues. The V and J ends lost 2 bases and 9 bases respectively, with 14 bases between them. CDR3 sequence: CAISETSSIGEQFF. The CDR3 coding sequence is TGTGCCATCAGTGAGACTAGTTCGATCGGTGAGCAGTTCTTC.

This clonotype was seen many times. The chain's CDR3 is CASSPSGQGRGYEQYF. CDR3 coding DNA: TGTGCCAGCAGCCCCTCTGGGCAGGGTAGGGGATACGAGCAGTACTTC. The rearrangement uses TRBV9 and TRBJ2-7, with D possibly matching TRBD1 (5 bases). The CDR3 is made up of 16 amino acids. The germline gives CDR1 SGDLS, CDR2 YYNGEE. V lost 4 bases to trimming and J lost 4 bases, with 21 bases between them.

As for this clonotype: This could be a read error, since a much larger clone is one nucleotide away. This chain connects TRBV12-3 or TRBV12-4 to TRBJ2-7; D perhaps matches TRBD1 (6 bases). V lost 7 bases and J 3 bases, leaving 10 bases between the germline ends. The CDR3 sequence is 12 residues long. CDR3 region: CASTQGFYEQYF. CDR3 bases: TGTGCCAGCACCCAGGGGTTCTACGAGCAGTACTTC.

This clonotype was observed a few times. J is TRBJ1-5 and V is TRBV19; D might be TRBD1 (5 bases). V lost 10 bases and J 3 bases, leaving 13 bases between the germline ends. The CDR3 covers 13 residues. Germline CDR1 reads LNHDA; CDR2 reads SQIVND (reference sequence). In DNA form, the CDR3 reads TGTGCCACCTGGGACGGATACAATCAGCCCCAGCATTTT. Translated, it gives CATWDGYNQPQHF.

The table lists this clonotype with a few counts. V gene TRBV3-1 combines with J gene TRBJ2-1, with TRBD1 matching 11 bases. Per germline, CDR1 LGHDT and CDR2 YNNKEL (reference sequence). CDR3 length equals 17 residues. With 4 bases clipped from V and 7 bases from J, the junction kept 12 bases outside the gene matches. Here the CDR3 reads CASSLSRTGGVGNEQFF. The CDR3 DNA sequence: TGTGCCAGCAGCCTCTCAAGGACAGGGGGCGTGGGAAATGAGCAGTTCTTC.

This sequence joins TRBV19 and TRBJ2-4; D ambiguous. The CDR3 runs to 13 residues. The germline V and J ends were trimmed by 5 bases and 6 bases, with 11 bases remaining between them. Germline loops: CDR1 LNHDA, CDR2 SQIVND (reference sequence). CDR3 coding DNA: TGTGCCAGTAGTTTCACGGGTGCAAACATTCAGTACTTC. Encoded protein: CASSFTGANIQYF.

This rearrangement joins TRBV20-1 to TRBJ1-5; 9 nucleotides line up with TRBD1. The germline V gene has CDR1 DFQATT and CDR2 SNEGSKA (reference sequence). V shed 6 bases and J 5 bases; nucleotides not matched to a gene: 2. The CDR3 contains 12 residues. CDR3 in amino acids: CSARQGDQPQHF. CDR3 sequence (DNA): TGCAGTGCAAGACAGGGGGATCAGCCCCAGCATTTT.

In its sample, this clonotype was seen a few times. This chain connects TRBV5-1 to TRBJ2-5, with 8 bases lining up with TRBD1. Germline CDR1 SGHRS, CDR2 YFSETQ. V dropped 4 bases and J dropped 5; count of bases not matched to a gene: 10. The CDR3 covers 15 residues. CDR3 in DNA: TGCGCCAGCAGCAAGAAGCAGGGGGCGGGGGAGACCCAGTACTTC. Protein: CASSKKQGAGETQYF.

The genes are TRBV15 and TRBJ2-1; D unresolved. Trimming shortened V by 0 bases and J by 0 bases, and 6 bases separated the two germline ends. The germline V gene encodes CDR1 LNHNV and CDR2 YYDKDF (reference sequence). This CDR3 has 15 residues. The CDR3, as DNA: TGTGCCACCAGCAGAGATCCGAACTCCTACAATGAGCAGTTCTTC. Protein: CATSRDPNSYNEQFF.

In the case of this clonotype: A much larger clonotype is one base distant, so this may be a read error. This chain uses TRBV6-1 with TRBJ2-1; 9 bases line up with TRBD1. Germline lookup yields CDR1 MNHNS and CDR2 SASEGT. CDR3 length equals 14 residues. With V trimmed by 9 bases and J by 0 bases, 3 bases remained unmatched. CDR3 DNA sequence: TGTGCCAGGGGGACAGGGAGCTCCTACAATGAGCAGTTCTTC. Encoded protein: CARGTGSSYNEQFF.

This chain links TRBV12-3 or TRBV12-4 with TRBJ2-7; weak D call: TRBD1 (5 bases). This CDR3 region has 15 residues. Trimming left V 6 bases short and J 5 bases short, with 20 bases between. The CDR3 DNA is TGTGCCAGCAGCCCTAGGGGATACGGGCCGAACGAGCAGTACTTC. It codes for CASSPRGYGPNEQYF.

The rearrangement links TRBV9 to TRBJ1-4; possibly TRBD1 for D (5 bases). CDR3 length equals 15 residues. The germline V gene encodes CDR1 SGDLS and CDR2 YYNGEE. Trimming removed 3 bases from V and 10 bases from J, with 19 bases in between. CDR3: CASSAAGMGQGKLFF. The DNA of the CDR3 is TGTGCCAGCAGCGCCGCAGGGATGGGTCAAGGAAAACTGTTTTTT.

This chain connects TRBV2 to TRBJ1-1; D call uncertain. The CDR3 consists of 15 residues. V lost 4 bases and J 1 base, leaving 13 bases between the germline ends. CDR1 is SNHLY and CDR2 is FYNNEI in the germline V gene. The CDR3, as DNA: TGTGCCAGCAGTGTGGAAGGTTTGGGGAACACTGAAGCTTTCTTT. Protein sequence: CASSVEGLGNTEAFF.